The 30 T cell receptor beta chains below all came from one sample that was sequenced in a study of graft-versus-host responses after intestinal transplantation. The protocol was immunoSEQ multiplex PCR, while the TCRdb copy is restricted to in-frame clones and leaves out a portion. The data hold 84,000 or so clones, with around 90% observed a single time. No antigen has been assigned to these receptors. Sequencing was performed on unstimulated CD4+ T cells sorted from spleen or lymph node cells, taken before intestinal transplant. The receptors derive from a human donor who received an intestinal transplant.

The V gene is TRBV5-1, the J gene TRBJ2-5, with 8 bases lining up with TRBD1. Trimming at V came to 0 bases and at J to 4 bases, leaving 5 bases not matched to a gene. The CDR3 consists of 15 residues. Germline loops: CDR1 SGHRS, CDR2 YFSETQ. The chain's CDR3 is CASSLEDRGGETQYF. The CDR3 DNA reads TGCGCCAGCAGCTTGGAAGACAGGGGAGGAGAGACCCAGTACTTC.

The V gene is TRBV27, the J gene TRBJ1-5, with no clear D. The V gene lost 7 bases and the J gene lost 2 bases, with 24 bases spanning the gap. This CDR3 is built from 18 residues. The germline V gene has CDR1 MNHEY and CDR2 SMNVEV (reference sequence). The DNA of the CDR3 is TGTGCCAGCATACTTGAGAGGGCCGGTCTTTTGGGCAATCAGCCCCAGCATTTT. Encoded protein: CASILERAGLLGNQPQHF.

The chain recombines TRBV6-5 with TRBJ1-2; a weak D match, TRBD1 (6 bases). The V gene's germline CDR1 is MNHEY and CDR2 SVGAGI. The CDR3 spans 14 residues. The V gene lost 4 bases and the J gene lost 3 bases, with 12 bases spanning the gap. CDR3 loop: CASSWGRGDYGYTF. CDR3 coding DNA: TGTGCCAGCAGTTGGGGCAGGGGAGACTATGGCTACACCTTC.

This clone has a single count. The genes are TRBV7-9 and TRBJ2-7; 7 positions agree with TRBD2. The CDR3 spans 16 residues. Germline V gene data show CDR1 as SEHNR and CDR2 as FQNEAQ (reference sequence). Trimming cost V 3 bases and J 3 bases; bases outside gene matches: 11. The CDR3 DNA reads as TGTGCCAGCAGCTTGGAAGGAGGCAGCGGGAACTACGAGCAGTACTTC. As protein: CASSLEGGSGNYEQYF.

V is TRBV7-2 and J is TRBJ1-2, with 11 bases lining up with TRBD1. The CDR3 length is 16 residues. V shed 5 bases and J 1 base; nucleotides not matched to a gene: 6. From germline, CDR1 is SGHTA and CDR2 FQGNSA. Written as DNA, the CDR3 is TGTGCCAGCAGCCCGGGACAGGGGGTGTTTAACTATGGCTACACCTTC. Amino acids: CASSPGQGVFNYGYTF.

The gene calls are TRBV7-7 and TRBJ2-1; D not resolved. Looked up from germline, CDR1 is SSHAT and CDR2 is FNYEAQ (reference sequence). The CDR3 covers 13 residues. Trimming pared 1 base from V and 10 bases from J, leaving 11 bases between. The CDR3 region has the DNA TGTGCCAGCAGCTTAGGCCCTCCCCAGGAGCAGTTCTTC. Amino acid sequence: CASSLGPPQEQFF.

The chain couples TRBV25-1 to TRBJ2-5, with a possible D match to TRBD1 (6 bases). Germline-derived CDR1 and CDR2 are MGHDK and SYGVNS. The CDR3 runs 13 residues. V shed 6 bases and J shed 2 bases, with 10 bases lying between them. CDR3 coding DNA: TGTGCCAGCAGCCCGACAGGACAAGAGACCCAGTACTTC. Encoded protein: CASSPTGQETQYF.

CDR3 protein: CASSRGTGYEQFF. Written as DNA, the CDR3 is TGTGCCAGCAGTCGGGGGACAGGTTATGAGCAGTTCTTC. The chain uses TRBV6-5 and TRBJ2-1, with 8 bases identical to TRBD1. After removal of 5 bases from V and 8 bases from J, the junction contained 5 bases not matched to a gene. Germline V gene lookup returns CDR1 MNHEY and CDR2 SVGAGI. The CDR3 contains 13 residues.

The chain links TRBV15 to TRBJ1-1; D call uncertain. The germline V gene has CDR1 LNHNV and CDR2 YYDKDF (reference sequence). V was shortened by 0 bases and J by 1 base, with 21 bases between the two germline ends. There are 19 residues in the CDR3. The CDR3 sequence: CATSRDPIFFTASNTEAFF. The CDR3 DNA sequence: TGTGCCACCAGCAGAGATCCAATCTTTTTTACAGCCTCGAACACTGAAGCTTTCTTT. The complete variable domain, with remaining parts taken from reference TRBV15 and TRBJ1-1, reads DAMVIQNPRYQVTQFGKPVTLSCSQTLNHNVMYWYQQKSSQAPKLLFHYYDKDFNNEADTPDNFQSRRPNTSFCFLDIRSPGLGDTAMYLCATSRDPIFFTASNTEAFFGQGTRLTVV.

The chain has TRBV5-1 and TRBJ1-2; TRBD1 aligns across 10 bases. The ends lost 4 bases at V and 6 bases at J; junction bases unmatched: 3. The germline gives CDR1 SGHRS, CDR2 YFSETQ. CDR3 length: 13 residues. The CDR3 nucleotides are TGCGCCAGCAGCCCGGACAGGGGGGATGGCTACACCTTC. This sequence encodes CASSPDRGDGYTF.

This clone was observed once. This CDR3 reads CASSLSLLRGGTDTQYF. Written as DNA, the CDR3 is TGTGCCAGCAGCTTAAGTTTGTTGAGAGGGGGCACAGATACGCAGTATTTT. The chain has TRBV5-6 and TRBJ2-3; D is perhaps TRBD1 or TRBD2 (5 bases each). The CDR3 has 17 residues. Trimming pared 2 bases from V and 1 base from J, leaving 17 bases between. Germline CDR1 reads SGHDT; CDR2 reads YYEEEE.

V gene TRBV6-5 combines with J gene TRBJ2-7, with a tentative D call TRBD1 (6 bases). CDR3 length: 16 residues. Trimming took off 0 bases at V and 3 bases at J, with 15 bases between the two ends. The germline CDR1 and CDR2 sequences are MNHEY and SVGAGI. CDR3 sequence reads: CASSYSTPGQHYEQYF. CDR3 nucleotide sequence: TGTGCCAGCAGTTACTCCACCCCTGGACAGCACTACGAGCAGTACTTC.

This rearrangement joins TRBV6-9 to TRBJ2-1, with D unclear. Germline V gene lookup returns CDR1 MNHGY and CDR2 SVAAGI. Between the trimmed V and J ends, which lost 3 bases and 5 bases, there was a span of 8 bases. CDR3 length equals 13 residues. The CDR3 bases are TGTGCCAGCAGTTACGAAGGGAACAATGAGCAGTTCTTC. It translates to CASSYEGNNEQFF.

The chain couples TRBV12-5 to TRBJ2-1; 13 nucleotides align to TRBD2. Germline CDR1 and CDR2: LGHNT and FRNRAP. With 7 bases clipped from V and 2 bases from J, the junction kept 20 bases outside the gene matches. The CDR3 spans 21 residues. CDR3: CASAPPPRGLAGPQTYNEQFF. DNA of the CDR3: TGTGCTAGTGCCCCTCCCCCACGGGGACTAGCGGGACCACAGACCTACAATGAGCAGTTCTTC.

This chain uses TRBV6-4 with TRBJ1-1; TRBD1 might be the D (6 bases). Per germline, CDR1 MRHNA and CDR2 SNTAGT. The CDR3 contains 11 residues. CDR3 coding DNA: TGTCCAAGGGGGGCCACCACTGAAGCTTTCTTT. Protein sequence: CPRGATTEAFF.

This sequence joins TRBV7-6 and TRBJ2-5; TRBD1 matches 8 bases. V dropped 5 bases and J dropped 1; count of bases not matched to a gene: 6. CDR1 is SGHVS, CDR2 FNYEAQ, per germline. This CDR3 has 15 residues. This CDR3 reads CASSEPTGAQETQYF. CDR3 DNA sequence: TGTGCCAGCAGCGAACCGACAGGGGCCCAAGAGACCCAGTACTTC.

The chain links TRBV2 to TRBJ2-7, with D possibly TRBD2 on 5 matching bases. The V end was cut by 6 bases, the J end by 0 bases, with 18 bases between. The CDR3 loop spans 16 amino acids. Germline V gene data show CDR1 as SNHLY and CDR2 as FYNNEI. Here the CDR3 reads CASSEGPPAHSYEQYF. The CDR3 nucleotides are TGTGCCAGCAGCGAGGGCCCTCCGGCTCACTCCTACGAGCAGTACTTC.

The V and J genes are TRBV5-5 and TRBJ2-1; perhaps TRBD2 as D (6 bases). Germline CDR1 reads SGHKS; CDR2 reads YYEKEE (reference sequence). V was trimmed by 1 base and J by 0 bases, leaving 20 bases between them. The CDR3 length is 19 residues. The CDR3 DNA reads as TGTGCCAGCAGCTTGTTTACTAGCTCGGAGAAGAGCTCCTACAATGAGCAGTTCTTC. This codes for CASSLFTSSEKSSYNEQFF.

J is TRBJ1-6 and V is TRBV28; no firm D call. This CDR3 spans 15 amino acids. Germline CDR1 is MDHEN and CDR2 is SYDVKM. Trimming left V 5 bases short and J 8 bases short, with 16 bases between. For the CDR3, the DNA is TGTGCCAGCAGTATTGACCGATCCGGGGATTCACCCCTCCACTTT. It is translated as CASSIDRSGDSPLHF.

A few counts support this clone. The genes are TRBV4-1 and TRBJ1-5, with 12 bases that match TRBD1. The V and J ends lost 1 base and 8 bases, in that order; junction bases with no gene match: 9. CDR3 length: 17 residues. The germline gives CDR1 MGHRA, CDR2 YSYEKL. For the CDR3, the DNA is TGCGCCAGCAGCCAAGGGGGGGGACAGGGGGCGTTAGAGCCCCAGCATTTT. Translating it yields CASSQGGGQGALEPQHF.

The V and J genes are TRBV5-1 and TRBJ1-4; no reliable D call. Trimming removed 7 bases at V and 0 bases at J, with 10 bases between. The CDR3 is made up of 14 amino acids. Germline V gives CDR1 SGHRS, CDR2 YFSETQ. The CDR3 here is CASRLGATNEKLFF. CDR3 in DNA: TGCGCCAGCCGATTGGGAGCAACTAATGAAAAACTGTTTTTT.

In this sample, this clone turned up once. The same CDR3 can be traced to other DNA sequences in this sample. The chain employs TRBV18 and TRBJ2-3; D is unresolved. V gave up 3 bases and J gave up 0 bases, with 4 bases separating them. In germline, CDR1 is KGHSH, CDR2 LQKENI. The CDR3 spans 13 residues. CDR3 sequence: CASSPPSTDTQYF. The CDR3 DNA reads as TGTGCCAGCTCACCCCCTAGCACAGATACGCAGTATTTT.

The chain recombines TRBV5-6 with TRBJ2-7, with 10 bases lining up with TRBD2. The CDR3 has 16 amino acids. Trimming took 3 bases from V and 2 from J; bases not matched to a gene: 8. CDR1 SGHDT and CDR2 YYEEEE come from the germline V gene. CDR3 region: CASSWRGLAGAYEQYF. The CDR3 coding sequence is TGTGCCAGCAGCTGGAGGGGCCTAGCGGGAGCCTACGAGCAGTACTTC.

The V gene is TRBV7-3, the J gene TRBJ1-3; TRBD1 might be the D (6 bases). This CDR3 is 16 amino acids long. The germline V and J ends were trimmed by 6 bases and 0 bases, with 15 bases remaining between them. Germline CDR1 and CDR2: SGHTA and FQGTGA. The CDR3 is CASRPLQGFSGNTIYF. The DNA of the CDR3 is TGTGCCAGCAGACCCCTACAGGGTTTCTCTGGAAACACCATATATTTT.

This chain links TRBV19 with TRBJ1-5; D not certain. In germline, CDR1 is LNHDA, CDR2 SQIVND (reference sequence). The CDR3 has 14 residues. V was trimmed by 7 bases and J by 0 bases, leaving 10 bases between them. The CDR3 nucleotides read TGTGCCAGTACCGGTTGGTATAGCAATCAGCCCCAGCATTTT. Its translation: CASTGWYSNQPQHF.

The V call is TRBV5-1, the J call TRBJ1-4; tentatively, D is TRBD1 (6 bases). There are 19 residues in the CDR3. Per the germline V gene, CDR1 is SGHRS and CDR2 is YFSETQ. V gave up 0 bases and J gave up 2 bases, with 20 bases separating them. This chain's CDR3 is CASSLGTPFNRVTNEKLFF. CDR3 nucleotides: TGCGCCAGCAGCTTGGGCACCCCCTTTAACAGGGTGACTAATGAAAAACTGTTTTTT.

The chain joins TRBV27 to TRBJ2-7, with D maybe TRBD1 (5 bases). The germline V and J ends were trimmed by 3 bases and 2 bases, with 11 bases remaining between them. CDR1 and CDR2 from the germline V gene are MNHEY and SMNVEV (reference sequence). CDR3 size: 14 residues. The CDR3 reads CASSFNRNPYEQYF. The CDR3, as DNA: TGTGCCAGCAGTTTCAACAGGAACCCCTACGAGCAGTACTTC.

This sequence joins TRBV14 and TRBJ2-6; D gene unclear. This CDR3 spans 16 amino acids. CDR1 is SGHDN, CDR2 FVKESK, per germline. V lost 2 bases and J lost 0, with 8 bases in between. CDR3 DNA: TGTGCCAGCAGCCAACGTGGGCTCTCTGGGGCCAACGTCCTGACTTTC. Its protein product is CASSQRGLSGANVLTF. Full variable domain (missing parts from reference TRBV14 and TRBJ2-6): EAGVTQFPSHSVIEKGQTVTLRCDPISGHDNLYWYRRVMGKEIKFLLHFVKESKQDESGMPNNRFLAERTGGTYSTLKVQPAELEDSGVYFCASSQRGLSGANVLTFGAGSRLTVL.

The chain combines TRBV10-3 with TRBJ1-4; D unclear. V lost 2 bases, J lost 4 bases, and 11 bases lay in between. The germline V gene encodes CDR1 ENHRY and CDR2 SYGVKD. This CDR3 is built from 15 residues. The CDR3 protein is CAISEGTTINEKLFF. CDR3 bases: TGTGCCATCAGTGAGGGAACGACGATTAATGAAAAACTGTTTTTT.

This clone was counted between two and nine times. The chain carries TRBV11-2 and TRBJ1-2, with TRBD1 matching 8 bases. V gave up 1 base and J gave up 3 bases; unmatched junction bases: 4. The germline V gene has CDR1 SGHAT and CDR2 FQNNGV. The CDR3 sequence is 15 residues long. The CDR3 is CASSLGQGAYYGYTF. The DNA of the CDR3 is TGTGCCAGCAGCTTAGGTCAGGGGGCTTACTATGGCTACACCTTC.